The 28 T cell receptor beta chains given below trace back to one sample, sequenced in a study of T cell changes during pregnancy in multiple sclerosis. This table comes from immunoSEQ multiplex PCR, and its TCRdb copy is limited to in-frame clones, with some not included. The sample records tens of thousands of clones, roughly 89% being singletons. Sequenced here: peripheral blood, sampled in the second trimester of pregnancy. These receptors were obtained from a female donor with multiple sclerosis, enrolled in a pregnancy study.

This clone has only a few counts. Here the CDR3 reads CASSIDAGTRNTEAFF. CDR3 in DNA: TGTGCCAGTAGTATTGACGCCGGGACAAGGAACACTGAAGCTTTCTTT. The rearrangement links TRBV19 to TRBJ1-1; possible D gene TRBD1, 6 bases. Germline CDR1 and CDR2: LNHDA and SQIVND (reference sequence). Trimming removed 3 bases at V and 1 base at J, with 15 bases between. The CDR3 has 16 residues.

This chain links TRBV5-6 with TRBJ1-2; D is unclear. Deletions cut 3 bases from V and 4 bases from J, with 13 bases between. CDR1 and CDR2 (germline): SGHDT, YYEEEE. This CDR3 is 14 amino acids long. Here the CDR3 DNA reads TGTGCCAGCAGCTGGGAGCGGGTTGTCTATGGCTACACCTTC. Protein: CASSWERVVYGYTF. The full variable domain, completed using reference TRBV5-6 and TRBJ1-2, is DAGVTQSPTHLIKTRGQQVTLRCSPKSGHDTVSWYQQALGQGPQFIFQYYEEEERQRGNFPDRFSGHQFPNYSSELNVNALLLGDSALYLCASSWERVVYGYTFGSGTRLTVV.

This clone showed up just a few times. The chain recombines TRBV6-1 with TRBJ1-1, with TRBD1 as a possible D gene (5 bases). V dropped 0 bases and J dropped 8 bases, with 10 bases sitting between them. The CDR3 has 13 amino acids. Per the germline V gene, CDR1 is MNHNS and CDR2 is SASEGT. The CDR3 here is CASSEAGGTEAFF. CDR3 DNA: TGTGCCAGCAGTGAAGCCGGGGGGACGGAAGCTTTCTTT.

CDR3 residues: CASSLGTGVSYEQYF. Written as DNA, the CDR3 is TGTGCCAGCAGCCTCGGGACAGGGGTCTCCTACGAGCAGTACTTC. This sequence joins TRBV7-2 and TRBJ2-7; TRBD1 agrees at 10 bases. The V gene's germline CDR1 is SGHTA and CDR2 FQGNSA. Trimming removed 5 bases from V and 0 bases from J; junction bases left unmatched: 4. The CDR3 totals 15 residues.

This clone has only a few counts. V and J are TRBV4-2 and TRBJ2-2, with D tentatively TRBD2 (6 bases). The CDR3 loop spans 16 amino acids. The V gene's germline CDR1 is LGHNA and CDR2 YNFKEQ. Trimming took off 1 base at V and 3 bases at J, with 12 bases between the two ends. The CDR3 region is CASSQGAGSDTGELFF. DNA of the CDR3: TGTGCCAGCAGCCAAGGGGCGGGGTCTGACACCGGGGAGCTGTTTTTT.

J is TRBJ2-1 and V is TRBV7-2; TRBD2 agrees at 8 bases. Germline loops: CDR1 SGHTA, CDR2 FQGNSA. The CDR3 runs to 18 residues. Trimming removed 1 base from V and 0 bases from J; junction bases left unmatched: 8. The DNA of the CDR3 is TGTGCCAGCAGCTTAGGGGCTAGCGGGCCCGGCTCCTACAATGAGCAGTTCTTC. Its translation: CASSLGASGPGSYNEQFF.

V is TRBV9 and J is TRBJ1-3; perhaps TRBD1 as D (6 bases). The ends were cut back, 5 bases at V and 0 bases at J, with 21 bases in the middle. The germline CDR1 and CDR2 sequences are SGDLS and YYNGEE. The CDR3 loop spans 18 amino acids. The CDR3 loop reads CASSGQLSGPNSGNTIYF. The CDR3 DNA follows: TGTGCCAGCAGTGGACAGCTATCTGGTCCGAACTCTGGAAACACCATATATTTT.

The chain links TRBV5-4 to TRBJ2-7; TRBD1 agrees at 7 bases. Trimming took 0 bases from V and 4 from J; bases not matched to a gene: 7. The germline CDR1 and CDR2 sequences are SGHNT and YYREEE (reference sequence). The CDR3 totals 15 residues. CDR3 coding DNA: TGTGCCAGCAGCTTGGTAGGGGGACAGTCTTACGAGCAGTACTTC. Protein: CASSLVGGQSYEQYF.

The chain has TRBV7-2 and TRBJ2-5; tentative D call: TRBD2 (5 bases). From germline, CDR1 is SGHTA and CDR2 FQGNSA. V lost 0 bases and J 5 bases, leaving 16 bases between the germline ends. This CDR3 spans 16 amino acids. The CDR3: CASSLAGSYQRETQYF. CDR3 sequence (DNA): TGTGCCAGCAGCTTAGCGGGGTCATACCAGCGGGAGACCCAGTACTTC.

This clone was counted only a few times. The J gene is TRBJ2-3, the V gene TRBV6-4, with 9 bases that match TRBD2. J lost 0 bases, V lost 3 bases, and 1 base had no gene match. CDR1 MRHNA and CDR2 SNTAGT come from the germline V gene. The CDR3 sequence is 15 residues long. The DNA of the CDR3 is TGTGCCAGCAGTGATGCGGGGGGGAGCACAGATACGCAGTATTTT. It yields the protein CASSDAGGSTDTQYF.

This chain connects TRBV30 to TRBJ1-6; 11 bases align to TRBD1. Unmatched junction bases numbered 2, after V lost 7 bases and J lost 0 bases. This CDR3 has 15 residues. Germline CDR1 is GTSNPN and CDR2 is SVGIG (reference sequence). The CDR3 DNA reads TGTGCCTCGGGACAGGGGGACTCCTATAATTCACCCCTCCACTTT. Translation gives CASGQGDSYNSPLHF.

The chain employs TRBV11-1 and TRBJ1-3; D might be TRBD1 (6 bases). The CDR3 covers 17 residues. Deletions cut 5 bases from V and 2 bases from J, with 19 bases between. From germline, CDR1 is SGHAT and CDR2 FQDESV (reference sequence). The CDR3 loop is CASSLGLQGKAGNTIYF. The CDR3 DNA reads as TGTGCCAGCAGCCTGGGGCTCCAGGGGAAGGCTGGAAACACCATATATTTT.

This clone showed up just once. The chain's CDR3 is CASSPGLAGGIGEQFF. The DNA of the CDR3 is TGTGCCAGCAGCCCGGGACTAGCGGGGGGTATTGGTGAGCAGTTCTTC. The chain employs TRBV7-2 and TRBJ2-1; 15 bases align to TRBD2. The germline CDR1 and CDR2 sequences are SGHTA and FQGNSA. The ends lost 5 bases at V and 9 bases at J; junction bases unmatched: 8. There are 16 residues in the CDR3.

This chain uses TRBV30 with TRBJ1-4; D uncertain. Looked up from germline, CDR1 is GTSNPN and CDR2 is SVGIG (reference sequence). The V end was cut by 7 bases, the J end by 8 bases, with 17 bases between. This CDR3 region has 13 residues. CDR3 DNA sequence: TGTGCCTCTATACGGGGTTTAGGAGAAAAACTGTTTTTT. It specifies CASIRGLGEKLFF. The full variable domain, in which reference TRBV30 and TRBJ1-4 provide the parts outside the CDR3, is SQTIHQWPATLVQPVGSPLSLECTVEGTSNPNLYWYRQAAGRGLQLLFYSVGIGQISSEVPQNLSASRPQDRQFILSSKKLLLSDSGFYLCASIRGLGEKLFFGSGTQLSVL.

This clone was counted a few times. Other nucleotide sequences from this sample produce the same CDR3. The chain is built from TRBV9 and TRBJ2-1; TRBD1 matches 8 bases. V shed 0 bases and J 7 bases; nucleotides not matched to a gene: 0. This CDR3 is 13 amino acids long. Germline CDR1 reads SGDLS; CDR2 reads YYNGEE. DNA for the CDR3: TGTGCCAGCAGCGTAGGACAGGGGAATGAGCAGTTCTTC. Its protein is CASSVGQGNEQFF.

The chain links TRBV20-1 to TRBJ1-1, with D possibly TRBD1 on 6 matching bases. The CDR3 covers 11 residues. From germline, CDR1 is DFQATT and CDR2 SNEGSKA (reference sequence). In nucleotides, the CDR3 is TGCAGGATACAGGGTCGAACTGAAGCTTTCTTT. Translating it yields CRIQGRTEAFF.

The chain combines TRBV19 with TRBJ2-7, with a tentative D call TRBD1 (5 bases). Germline-derived CDR1 and CDR2 are LNHDA and SQIVND (reference sequence). CDR3 size: 16 residues. The V end lost 2 bases, the J end lost 3 bases, and 17 bases lay between the germline ends. The CDR3 reads CASSITPSGNRYEQYF. CDR3 bases: TGTGCCAGTAGTATAACCCCCTCAGGGAACCGCTACGAGCAGTACTTC.

The rearrangement uses TRBV9 and TRBJ1-1; 8 positions agree with TRBD1. CDR3 length: 15 residues. Germline CDR1 SGDLS, CDR2 YYNGEE. Germline trimming cut 3 bases from V and 1 base from J; bases unmatched to any gene: 5. The CDR3, as DNA: TGTGCCAGCAGCGGGGACGGACAGGGGAACACTGAAGCTTTCTTT. It encodes CASSGDGQGNTEAFF.

The chain recombines TRBV5-4 with TRBJ2-1; TRBD2 agrees at 8 bases. In germline, CDR1 is SGHNT, CDR2 YYREEE (reference sequence). The CDR3 is made up of 15 amino acids. With V trimmed by 0 bases and J by 5 bases, 4 bases remained unmatched. The CDR3 nucleotides read TGTGCCAGCAGCTTGGCCGGGGGGGCCAACAATGAGCAGTTCTTC. It yields the protein CASSLAGGANNEQFF.

The rearrangement joins TRBV10-1 to TRBJ2-1; 8 bases are shared with TRBD2. The CDR3 has 14 amino acids. The V and J ends lost 6 bases and 3 bases, in that order; junction bases with no gene match: 4. Per the germline V gene, CDR1 is WNHNN and CDR2 is SYGVQD (reference sequence). DNA of the CDR3: TGCGCCAGCAGGCCGGGACTAGTCTACAATGAGCAGTTCTTC. Encoded protein: CASRPGLVYNEQFF.

V is TRBV7-3 and J is TRBJ2-1, with TRBD1 identical over 8 bases. The CDR3 loop spans 13 amino acids. V gave up 2 bases and J gave up 10 bases; unmatched junction bases: 4. Per the germline V gene, CDR1 is SGHTA and CDR2 is FQGTGA. CDR3 region: CASSLVRGREQFF. For the CDR3, the DNA is TGTGCCAGCAGCTTAGTCAGGGGGCGCGAGCAGTTCTTC.

The rearrangement joins TRBV10-1 to TRBJ1-6; 8 bases are a match to TRBD1. The germline gives CDR1 WNHNN, CDR2 SYGVQD (reference sequence). This CDR3 is built from 17 residues. The V and J ends lost 7 bases and 1 base, in that order; junction bases with no gene match: 9. The CDR3: CASTDRGLLSYNSPLHF. The CDR3 nucleotides are TGCGCCAGCACCGACAGGGGATTGTTGTCCTATAATTCACCCCTCCACTTT.

In its sample, this clone was seen a few times. The V gene is TRBV30, the J gene TRBJ1-1; TRBD1 agrees at 7 bases. V was pared by 4 bases and J by 11 bases, with 7 bases of the junction left unmatched. CDR3 length: 11 amino acids. Germline CDR1 reads GTSNPN; CDR2 reads SVGIG (reference sequence). Here the CDR3 reads CAWTRTGRAFF. The CDR3 DNA is TGTGCCTGGACCCGGACAGGCCGGGCTTTCTTT.

The rearrangement uses TRBV19 and TRBJ2-7; the match to TRBD1 covers 9 bases. CDR3 length: 16 residues. Germline V CDR1 and CDR2: LNHDA, SQIVND (reference sequence). V gave up 1 base and J gave up 2 bases; unmatched junction bases: 6. The CDR3 is CASSIVGQGRTYEQYF. Here the CDR3 DNA reads TGTGCCAGTAGTATAGTCGGACAGGGGAGGACCTACGAGCAGTACTTC.

As for this clone: This sample also contains other DNA sequences that code for the same CDR3. The chain joins TRBV29-1 to TRBJ2-3, with TRBD2 as a possible D gene (6 bases). The germline V gene encodes CDR1 SQVTM and CDR2 ANQGSEA. The length of the CDR3 is 13 residues. V was trimmed by 5 bases and J by 1 base, leaving 10 bases between them. The CDR3 DNA sequence: TGCAGCGTTCGAACGGGGGGCACAGATACGCAGTATTTT. Residues: CSVRTGGTDTQYF.

The gene calls are TRBV29-1 and TRBJ1-1; D is unclear. The CDR3 sequence is 13 residues long. Trimming left V 3 bases short and J 1 base short, with 9 bases between. Germline lookup yields CDR1 SQVTM and CDR2 ANQGSEA. The CDR3 reads CSVEEFQNTEAFF. The CDR3 DNA reads TGCAGCGTTGAGGAGTTCCAGAACACTGAAGCTTTCTTT.

V usage is TRBV30 and J usage is TRBJ2-1, with 10 bases identical to TRBD1. The CDR3 totals 13 residues. CDR1 is GTSNPN, CDR2 SVGIG, per germline (reference sequence). Trimming cost V 3 bases and J 7 bases; bases outside gene matches: 3. For the CDR3, the DNA is TGTGCCTGGAGGGGGGACAGGGGAAATGAGCAGTTCTTC. Protein sequence: CAWRGDRGNEQFF.

In DNA form, the CDR3 reads TGCAGCGTTGATGGGGGGACTCGGGGCTACACCTTC. Its translation is CSVDGGTRGYTF. This rearrangement joins TRBV29-1 to TRBJ1-2; TRBD1 is a possible D gene (5 bases). The germline V and J ends were trimmed by 3 bases and 8 bases, with 13 bases remaining between them. This CDR3 is built from 12 residues. CDR1 SQVTM and CDR2 ANQGSEA come from the germline V gene.